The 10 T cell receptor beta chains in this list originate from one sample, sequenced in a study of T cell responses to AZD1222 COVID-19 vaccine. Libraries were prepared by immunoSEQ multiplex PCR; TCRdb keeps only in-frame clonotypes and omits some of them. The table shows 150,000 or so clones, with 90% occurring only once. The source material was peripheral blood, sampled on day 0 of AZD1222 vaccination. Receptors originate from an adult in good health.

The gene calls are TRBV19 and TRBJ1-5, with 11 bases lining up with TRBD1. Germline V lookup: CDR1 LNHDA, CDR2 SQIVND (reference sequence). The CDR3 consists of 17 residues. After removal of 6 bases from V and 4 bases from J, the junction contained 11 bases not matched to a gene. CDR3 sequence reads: CASSLGQGVGGNQPQHF. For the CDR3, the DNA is TGTGCCAGTAGCCTGGGACAGGGGGTAGGAGGGAATCAGCCCCAGCATTTT.

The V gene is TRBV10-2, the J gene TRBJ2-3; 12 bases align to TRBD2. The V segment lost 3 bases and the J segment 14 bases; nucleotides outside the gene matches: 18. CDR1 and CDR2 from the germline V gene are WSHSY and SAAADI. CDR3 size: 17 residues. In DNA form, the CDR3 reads TGCGCCAGCAGTGATTCTAGCGGGAGGGCCCCAAGGTCTTTTCGGTATTTT. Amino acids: CASSDSSGRAPRSFRYF.

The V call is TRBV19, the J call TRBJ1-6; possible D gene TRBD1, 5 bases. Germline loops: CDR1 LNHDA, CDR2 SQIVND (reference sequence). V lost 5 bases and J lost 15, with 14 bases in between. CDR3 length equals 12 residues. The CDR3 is CASSPGTVGLHF. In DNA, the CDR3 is TGTGCCAGTAGTCCCGGGACGGTTGGCCTCCACTTT.

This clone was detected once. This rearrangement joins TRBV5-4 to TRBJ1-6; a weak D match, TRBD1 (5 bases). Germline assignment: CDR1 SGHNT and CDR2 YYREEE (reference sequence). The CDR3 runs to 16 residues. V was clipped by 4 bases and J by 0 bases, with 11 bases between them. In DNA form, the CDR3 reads TGTGCCAGCAGCCCCGGGGCTGGCTCCTATAATTCACCCCTCCACTTT. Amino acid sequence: CASSPGAGSYNSPLHF.

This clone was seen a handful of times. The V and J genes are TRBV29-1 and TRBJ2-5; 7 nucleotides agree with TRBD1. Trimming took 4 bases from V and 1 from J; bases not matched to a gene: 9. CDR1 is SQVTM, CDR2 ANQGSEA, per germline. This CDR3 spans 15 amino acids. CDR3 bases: TGCAGCGTTGGCTCGCCGGACAGGCTCCAAGAGACCCAGTACTTC. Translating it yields CSVGSPDRLQETQYF.

CDR3 sequence (DNA): TGCGCCAGGGGGGGAGCGCGGTATAATTCACCCCTCCACTTT. Translation: CARGGARYNSPLHF. The J gene is TRBJ1-6, the V gene TRBV5-1, with D possibly matching TRBD1 (5 bases). V was pared by 8 bases and J by 4 bases, with 13 bases between. CDR1 and CDR2 from the germline V gene are SGHRS and YFSETQ. CDR3 length: 14 residues. The variable domain in full, with the rest retrieved from reference TRBV5-1 and TRBJ1-6, is KAGVTQTPRYLIKTRGQQVTLSCSPISGHRSVSWYQQTPGQGLQFLFEYFSETQRNKGNFPGRFSGRQFSNSRSEMNVSTLELGDSALYLCARGGARYNSPLHFGNGTRLTVT.

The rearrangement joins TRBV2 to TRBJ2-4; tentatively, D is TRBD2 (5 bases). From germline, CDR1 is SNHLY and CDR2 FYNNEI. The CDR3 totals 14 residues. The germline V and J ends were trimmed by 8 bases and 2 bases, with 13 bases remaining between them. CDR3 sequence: CASLQPGSKNIQYF. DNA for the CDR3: TGTGCCAGCCTTCAGCCGGGGTCCAAAAACATTCAGTACTTC. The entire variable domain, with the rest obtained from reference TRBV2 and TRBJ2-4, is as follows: EPEVTQTPSHQVTQMGQEVILRCVPISNHLYFYWYRQILGQKVEFLVSFYNNEISEKSEIFDDQFSVERPDGSNFTLKIRSTKLEDSAMYFCASLQPGSKNIQYFGAGTRLSVL.

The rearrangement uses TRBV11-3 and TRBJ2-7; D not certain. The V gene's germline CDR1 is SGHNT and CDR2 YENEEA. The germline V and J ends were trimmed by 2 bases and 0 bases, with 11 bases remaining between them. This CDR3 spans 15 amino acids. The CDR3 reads CASSLNPRSSYEQYF. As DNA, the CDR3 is TGTGCCAGCAGCTTAAACCCCAGGAGCTCCTACGAGCAGTACTTC. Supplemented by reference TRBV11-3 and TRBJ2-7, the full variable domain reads EAGVVQSPRYKIIEKKQPVAFWCNPISGHNTLYWYLQNLGQGPELLIRYENEEAVDDSQLPKDRFSAERLKGVDSTLKIQPAELGDSAVYLCASSLNPRSSYEQYFGPGTRLTVT.

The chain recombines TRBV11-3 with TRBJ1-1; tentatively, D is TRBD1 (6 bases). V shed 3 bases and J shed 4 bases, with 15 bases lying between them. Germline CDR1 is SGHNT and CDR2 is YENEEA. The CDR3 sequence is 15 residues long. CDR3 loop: CASSFRGLPGTEAFF. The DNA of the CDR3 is TGTGCCAGCAGCTTCAGGGGCCTTCCGGGCACTGAAGCTTTCTTT.

This CDR3 is CASSQSGRDQPQHF. Written as DNA, the CDR3 is TGTGCCAGCAGCCAGTCAGGGCGAGACCAGCCCCAGCATTTT. The chain links TRBV14 to TRBJ1-5, with D perhaps matching TRBD1 (5 bases). In germline, CDR1 is SGHDN, CDR2 FVKESK. V lost 3 bases and J 7 bases, leaving 13 bases between the germline ends. The CDR3 extends over 14 amino acids.